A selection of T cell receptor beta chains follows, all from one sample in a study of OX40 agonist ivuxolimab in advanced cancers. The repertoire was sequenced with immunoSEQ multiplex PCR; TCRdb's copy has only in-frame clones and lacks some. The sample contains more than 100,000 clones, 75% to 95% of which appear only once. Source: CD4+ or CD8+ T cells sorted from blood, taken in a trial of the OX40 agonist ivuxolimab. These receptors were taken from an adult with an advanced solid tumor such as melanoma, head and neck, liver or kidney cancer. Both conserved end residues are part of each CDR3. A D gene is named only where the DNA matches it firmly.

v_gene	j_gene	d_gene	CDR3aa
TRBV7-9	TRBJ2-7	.	CASSTSSYEQYF
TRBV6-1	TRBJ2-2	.	CASSEALTARGELFF
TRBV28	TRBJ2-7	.	CASSMGGRDEQYF
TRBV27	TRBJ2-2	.	CASRRTDPNTGELFF
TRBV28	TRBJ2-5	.	CASSLLGTQETQYF
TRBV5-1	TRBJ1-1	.	CASSSRTALNTEAFF
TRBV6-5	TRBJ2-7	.	CASSPRNEQYF
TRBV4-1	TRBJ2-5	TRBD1	CASSDRGLETQYF
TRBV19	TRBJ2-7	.	CASSFSGRSYEQYF
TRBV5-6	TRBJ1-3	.	CASAREGNIYF
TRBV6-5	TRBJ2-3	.	CASSLRSASTDTQYF
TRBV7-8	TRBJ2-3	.	CASSLARLVTDTQYF
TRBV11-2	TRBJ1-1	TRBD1	CASSGRDRGFTEAFF
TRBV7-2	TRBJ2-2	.	CASSLNKGWELFF
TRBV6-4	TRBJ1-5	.	CASSEVEGQPQHF
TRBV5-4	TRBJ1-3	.	CASSSNPPPQHGNTIYF
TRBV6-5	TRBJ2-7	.	CASSYSGTSYEQYF
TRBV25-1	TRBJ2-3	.	CASSDWTDTQYF
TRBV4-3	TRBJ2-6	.	CASSQDGPRQSGANVLTF
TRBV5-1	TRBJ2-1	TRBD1	CASSLDVTGDYNEQFF
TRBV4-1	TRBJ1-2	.	CASSQDRLSSNGYTF
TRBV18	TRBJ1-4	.	CASSPQGRMEKLFF
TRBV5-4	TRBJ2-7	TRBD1	CASSPRDRVYEQYF
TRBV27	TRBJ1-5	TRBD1	CASSPTGTGNQPQHF
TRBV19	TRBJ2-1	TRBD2	CASSTGLAGGYNEQFF
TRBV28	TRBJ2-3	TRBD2	CASNPASGGTDTQYF
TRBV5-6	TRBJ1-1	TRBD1	CASSRTGGKNTEAFF
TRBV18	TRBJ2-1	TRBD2	CASSPPGREGLNEQFF
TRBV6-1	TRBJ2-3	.	CASSRDSASTDTQYF
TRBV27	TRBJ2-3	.	CASSSAGGTDTQYF
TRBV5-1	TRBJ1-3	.	CASTTGAGGNTIYF
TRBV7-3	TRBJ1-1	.	CASSLMGTGPEAFF
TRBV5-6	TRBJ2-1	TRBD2	CASSLIGLAETMEQFF
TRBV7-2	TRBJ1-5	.	CASSSPPRPQHF
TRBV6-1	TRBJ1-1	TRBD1	CASRREDRAGTEAFF
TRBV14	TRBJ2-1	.	CASSQESANEQFF
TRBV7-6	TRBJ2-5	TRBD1	CASSGTASQETQYF
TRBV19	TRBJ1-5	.	CASSIQGSNQPQHF
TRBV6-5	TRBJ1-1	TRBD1	CASGGDSPEAFF
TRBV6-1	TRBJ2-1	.	CASSEGTPSPEQFF
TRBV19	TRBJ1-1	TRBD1	CASSPWDRNTEAFF
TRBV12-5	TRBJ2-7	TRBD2	CASGPGLANSYEQYF
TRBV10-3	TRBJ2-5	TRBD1	CAIGQGKETQYF
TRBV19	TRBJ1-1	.	CASNPDRSYTEAFF
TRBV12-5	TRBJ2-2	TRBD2	CASGPRLAGAKYTGELFF